This T cell receptor beta chain was identified in a study of read filtering for tumor transcriptome and immune sequencing. Study-wide context: Revised staging placed fewer than ten patients in R-ISS I, approximately 16 in II, more than five in III.

This library used approximately 0.4 ug RNA and molecular barcoded adaptors spanning alpha/delta and beta/gamma chains. TCRdb re-analysed the reads in MiXCR, keeping a single row per CDR3 protein. The sample consists of roughly 41,000 distinct CDR3 sequences, approximately 15% of them appearing once. The table lists this clonotype with many counts. The CDR3 totals 14 residues. Germline CDR1 and CDR2: DFQATT and SNEGSKA (reference sequence). Trimming removed 3 bases at V and 2 bases at J, with 13 bases between. This clonotype was obtained from a donor at least 40 years old with multiple myeloma. Input material: a population of CD138-negative cells sorted from bone marrow. The chain uses TRBV20-1 and TRBJ2-5; D gene uncertain. In DNA, the CDR3 is TGCAGTGCTAGGATTCCGACTCATCAAGAGACCCAGTACTTC. This codes for CSARIPTHQETQYF.